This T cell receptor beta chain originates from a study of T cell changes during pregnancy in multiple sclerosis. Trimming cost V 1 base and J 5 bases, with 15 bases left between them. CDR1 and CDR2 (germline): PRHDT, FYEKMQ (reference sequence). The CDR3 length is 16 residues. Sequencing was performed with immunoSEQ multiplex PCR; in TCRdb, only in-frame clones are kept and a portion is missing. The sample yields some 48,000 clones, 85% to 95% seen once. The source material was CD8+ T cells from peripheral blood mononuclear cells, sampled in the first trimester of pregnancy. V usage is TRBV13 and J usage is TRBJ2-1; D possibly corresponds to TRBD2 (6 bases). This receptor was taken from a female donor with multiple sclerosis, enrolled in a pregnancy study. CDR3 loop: CASSLVTLAQNNEQFF. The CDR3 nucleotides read TGTGCCAGCAGCTTAGTAACCCTAGCGCAGAACAATGAGCAGTTCTTC.